The rows below give T cell receptor beta chains drawn from one sample of a study of CD4 T cells in relation to SARS-CoV-2 and coronaviruses. Their cognate antigens are unknown. Profiling relied on immunoSEQ multiplex PCR, and the TCRdb table lists in-frame clones only, not all of them. The table shows about 21,000 clones, with roughly 69% occurring only once. The sample taken for sequencing was CD4+ T cells from PBMCs, cultured in vitro. Receptors originate from a human donor in good health. Both conserved end residues are part of each CDR3. The D gene is left open where the match is weak. Size values are once, few and many counts, or a class for expanded clones, and some rows have none.

.,TRBV6-5,TRBJ2-2,.,CASSPAGAGELFF,TGTGCCAGCAGCCCGGCAGGAGCCGGGGAGCTGTTTTTT
TRBD2,TRBV3-1/TRBV3-2,TRBJ2-7,few,CASSQSSGTAGEQYF,TGTGCCAGCAGCCAATCTAGCGGGACCGCCGGTGAGCAGTACTTC
.,TRBV10-2,TRBJ1-3,.,CASGGDGSSGNTIYF,TGCGCCAGCGGGGGGGACGGAAGCTCTGGAAACACCATATATTTT
TRBD1,TRBV6-6,TRBJ1-3,few,CASRGDSFTGNTIYF,TGTGCCAGCAGAGGGGACAGCTTTACTGGAAACACCATATATTTT
TRBD2,TRBV5-8,TRBJ2-1,.,CASRDAGTSGTSSYNEQFF,TGTGCCAGCAGGGACGCCGGGACTAGCGGGACCTCCTCCTACAATGAGCAGTTCTTC
.,TRBV19,TRBJ1-1,.,CASSPRQLNTEAFF,TGTGCCAGTAGTCCTCGACAGCTGAACACTGAAGCTTTCTTT
.,TRBV11-3,TRBJ1-1,.,CASSSGAYTEAFF,TGTGCCAGCAGCTCGGGAGCTTACACTGAAGCTTTCTTT
.,TRBV9,TRBJ1-5,once,CASSYRLGQPQHF,TGTGCCAGCAGCTACAGGCTTGGTCAGCCCCAGCATTTT
.,TRBV28,TRBJ2-7,.,CASSHPPYEQYF,TGTGCCAGCAGTCATCCCCCCTACGAGCAGTACTTC
TRBD2,TRBV29-1,TRBJ2-7,few,CSALERESYEQYF,TGCAGCGCCCTCGAGCGGGAGAGCTACGAGCAGTACTTC
.,TRBV19,TRBJ1-2,.,CASSRTDFNYGYTF,TGTGCCAGTAGCCGGACGGACTTTAACTATGGCTACACCTTC
TRBD1,TRBV5-4,TRBJ2-5,.,CASSNKQGIQETQYF,TGTGCCAGCAGCAACAAACAGGGGATCCAAGAGACCCAGTACTTC
TRBD2,TRBV6-5,TRBJ2-1,.,CASSYHGTSGSDEQFF,TGTGCCAGCAGTTATCACGGGACTAGCGGGAGTGATGAGCAGTTCTTC
TRBD1,TRBV15,TRBJ1-1,.,CATSQGGQMNTEAFF,TGTGCCACCAGCCAGGGGGGGCAAATGAACACTGAAGCTTTCTTT
.,TRBV5-5,TRBJ1-2,.,CASSPDGAYGYTF,TGTGCCAGCAGCCCGGACGGGGCCTATGGCTACACCTTC
.,TRBV9,TRBJ2-6,once,CASSVVGSSGANVLTF,TGTGCCAGCAGCGTAGTTGGCTCCTCTGGGGCCAACGTCCTGACTTTC
.,TRBV3-1/TRBV3-2,TRBJ2-3,.,CASSQDFKISGDTQYF,TGTGCCAGCAGCCAAGATTTTAAAATTAGTGGGGATACGCAGTATTTT
.,TRBV9,TRBJ2-2,.,CASSVAGLNTGELFF,TGTGCCAGCAGCGTAGCCGGGCTTAACACCGGGGAGCTGTTTTTT
.,TRBV7-9,TRBJ1-6,.,CASSLVGPSLHF,TGTGCCAGCAGCTTAGTGGGGCCCTCCCTCCACTTT
.,TRBV21-1,TRBJ1-1,.,CASSKKGVWIEAFF,TGTGCCAGCAGCAAAAAAGGAGTCTGGATTGAAGCTTTCTTT
TRBD1,TRBV6-1,TRBJ1-5,once,CASSEMGQYSNQPQHF,TGTGCCAGCAGTGAGATGGGACAGTATAGCAATCAGCCCCAGCATTTT